This TCR beta chain is drawn from a study of blood T cell repertoires in COVID-19. At the level of the study: COVID-19 samples collected from the United States, Italy and Spain covered acute and convalescent phases.

TCRdb keeps only in-frame clones here, not all; method: immunoSEQ multiplex PCR. The sample contains roughly 400,000 clones, approximately 87% of which appear only once. J gave up 6 bases and V 2 bases, and 6 bases lay outside the gene matches. Germline V gene lookup returns CDR1 LGHDT and CDR2 YNNKEL (reference sequence). The CDR3 has 16 residues. Two negative PCRs, clearance, or symptom resolution had been documented for recovered Cohort 3 donors. What was sequenced was PBMCs or T cells enriched from blood (not recorded which). V usage is TRBV3-1 (or the pseudogene TRBV3-2) and J usage is TRBJ1-6, with 8 bases identical to TRBD1. This clonotype originated in a woman between 45 and 65 years old who had recovered from COVID-19. CDR3 amino acids: CASSQQNTGGNSPLHF. DNA of the CDR3: TGTGCCAGCAGCCAACAGAATACAGGGGGTAATTCACCCCTCCACTTT.